This note documents a single T cell receptor beta chain sequence. What it recognizes is unknown. Investigators produced naive CD8 libraries from roughly 20,000 to 1,000,000 sorted cells, drawing on 10%, 30% or 50% RNA. Naive CD8 T cells, phenotype CD8+CD4-CCR7+CD45RA+, were sorted. The data originate from a study of molecular identifiers for immune sequencing clone quantification. Preparation of the bulk TCR libraries relied on previously described methods and listed TCR primers. In TCRdb, the PCR reads were re-called with MiXCR into one record per CDR3 protein. The table lists 300,000 to 400,000 distinct CDR3 sequences, about 21% of them singletons. This CDR3 is built from 14 residues. The V gene lost 2 bases and the J gene lost 5 bases, with 12 bases spanning the gap. Germline lookup yields CDR1 MNHEY and CDR2 SVGEGT. General study results and limits: Spiked Jurkat TCR RNA equivalent to one cell was reportedly detectable in approximately 1 million naive cells.

Sequencing was carried out using naive CD8+ T cells from blood, with Jurkat cell RNA spiked in. Subset indicated: FACS-sorted CD8+CD4-CCR7+CD45RA+ naive T cells. This TCR was sampled from a human donor in good health. Some libraries in this study had Jurkat cell RNA spiked in. The J gene is TRBJ1-1, the V gene TRBV6-2 or TRBV6-3; possible D gene TRBD1, 5 bases. DNA of the CDR3: TGTGCCAGCAGTTACCACGGGGCTGGGACTGAAGCTTTCTTT. Its protein is CASSYHGAGTEAFF.